A single sample is the source of the 3 T cell receptor beta chains below, sequenced in a study of regulatory T cells in long-lasting Graves disease. Both iRepertoire HTBI primers and Arm-PCR of CDR3 regions were used to build the TCR beta libraries. TCRdb recomputed calls from the multiplex PCR reads with MiXCR, one row per CDR3 protein. This sample yields 400,000 to 500,000 distinct CDR3 sequences, of which approximately 23% are seen a single time; roughly 14% belongs to the top ten. The time point was: persistent/refractory GD, antithyroid drugs over 5 years with positive TRAb. After RNA was extracted from PBMCs, the TCR library was made from it. Source: peripheral blood mononuclear cells (PBMCs), taken when the disease was refractory, from a patient treated with antithyroid drugs. The receptors were gathered from a female donor with Graves disease.

This clonotype was seen more than once but under ten times. The chain's CDR3 is CASSFDEGNGYTF. The CDR3 coding sequence is TGTGCCAGCAGCTTCGACGAGGGCAATGGCTACACCTTC. This rearrangement joins TRBV7-9 to TRBJ1-2; unclear D gene. The V and J ends lost 3 bases and 6 bases respectively, with 11 bases between them. Germline CDR1 SEHNR, CDR2 FQNEAQ (reference sequence). This CDR3 is 13 amino acids long.

A few counts support this clonotype. J is TRBJ1-5 and V is TRBV19; D is unclear. Germline V gene lookup returns CDR1 LNHDA and CDR2 SQIVND (reference sequence). The length of the CDR3 is 11 residues. V was cut by 3 bases and J by 6 bases, with 3 bases left in between. In DNA, the CDR3 is TGTGCCAGTAGTATCAGTCAGCCCCAGCATTTT. This sequence encodes CASSISQPQHF.

CDR3 sequence reads: CASSSTGANEQFF. In DNA, the CDR3 is TGTGCCAGCAGCTCTACAGGGGCCAATGAGCAGTTCTTC. The V call is TRBV11-2, the J call TRBJ2-1, with TRBD1 matching 7 bases. The CDR3 totals 13 residues. With 4 bases clipped from V and 6 bases from J, the junction kept 3 bases outside the gene matches. Germline V gene lookup returns CDR1 SGHAT and CDR2 FQNNGV.